The rows below give T cell receptor beta chains drawn from one sample of a study of Ad26.COV2.S vaccination and SARS-CoV-2 variants. Libraries were prepared by immunoSEQ multiplex PCR; TCRdb keeps only in-frame clonotypes and omits some of them. This sample has hundreds of thousands of clones, with about 90% found just once. Here the sequenced sample was peripheral blood, taken in a trial of Ad26.COV2.S vaccine versus placebo. These receptor sequences come from a person aged 18-65 years who received the Ad26.COV2.S COVID-19 vaccine or a placebo. Both conserved end residues are part of each CDR3. The D gene is left open where the match is weak. Clone size, where shown, is once, few, many, or a class for clones that have expanded.

D: TRBD1
V: TRBV2
size: .
J: TRBJ1-1
DNA: TGTGCCAGCAGTTCAGGGGGCCCGACTGAAGCTTTCTTT
CDR3: CASSSGGPTEAFF

D: TRBD2
V: TRBV3-1/TRBV3-2
size: .
J: TRBJ2-7
DNA: TGTGCCAGCAGCCCGCGGACTAGCGGGGGGTACTACGAGCAGTACTTC
CDR3: CASSPRTSGGYYEQYF

D: TRBD2
V: TRBV28
size: .
J: TRBJ2-7
DNA: TGTGCCAGCAGTAGCACCCAACTAGCGGGGGGGCGCGAGCAGTACTTC
CDR3: CASSSTQLAGGREQYF

D: .
V: TRBV6-2/TRBV6-3
size: .
J: TRBJ1-5
DNA: TGTGCCAGCAGTTCCCTGTACGGGGGCAATCAGCCCCAGCATTTT
CDR3: CASSSLYGGNQPQHF

D: .
V: TRBV14
size: .
J: TRBJ2-3
DNA: TGTGCCAGCAGCCAAGGGGTCAGGGGGGCAGATACGCAGTATTTT
CDR3: CASSQGVRGADTQYF

D: .
V: TRBV30
size: .
J: TRBJ2-2
DNA: TGTGCCTGGAGTAGCCTGGCCGGGGAGCTGTTTTTT
CDR3: CAWSSLAGELFF

D: .
V: TRBV10-1
size: .
J: TRBJ2-2
DNA: TGCGCCAGCAGTGGAGGGTCTCCCGGGGAGCTGTTTTTT
CDR3: CASSGGSPGELFF

D: .
V: TRBV4-3
size: .
J: TRBJ1-3
DNA: TGCGCCAGCAGCCAAGATATTAGGGGATCGGGTGGAAACACCATATATTTT
CDR3: CASSQDIRGSGGNTIYF

D: TRBD1
V: TRBV30
size: .
J: TRBJ2-1
DNA: TGTGCCTGGAGTGCCCCGAAACCGGGACAGGGGTTTTACAATGAGCAGTTCTTC
CDR3: CAWSAPKPGQGFYNEQFF

D: .
V: TRBV5-1
size: .
J: TRBJ1-1
DNA: TGCGCCAGCAGCTTGGGACAGAGCATGAACACTGAAGCTTTCTTT
CDR3: CASSLGQSMNTEAFF

D: .
V: TRBV11-2
size: .
J: TRBJ2-1
DNA: TGTGCCAGCAGCCGAGGTAGCAACTCCTACAATGAGCAGTTCTTC
CDR3: CASSRGSNSYNEQFF

D: TRBD1
V: TRBV5-4
size: few
J: TRBJ1-1
DNA: TGTGCCAGCAGCTTTCAGACAGGGGGAAGAACTGAAGCTTTCTTT
CDR3: CASSFQTGGRTEAFF

D: TRBD1
V: TRBV19
size: once
J: TRBJ1-2
DNA: TGTGCCAGTAGTACTCAAATACAGGGGGCGTCTTTTGGCTACACCTTC
CDR3: CASSTQIQGASFGYTF

D: TRBD1
V: TRBV6-5
size: few
J: TRBJ1-4
DNA: TGTGCCAGCAGCCCGGACAGGGATGGAGGAAAACTGTTTTTT
CDR3: CASSPDRDGGKLFF

D: TRBD1
V: TRBV19
size: .
J: TRBJ2-7
DNA: TGTGCCAGTAGTCTTGGGACAGGGGACTCCTACGAGCAGTACTTC
CDR3: CASSLGTGDSYEQYF

D: .
V: TRBV7-9
size: .
J: TRBJ2-5
DNA: TGTGCCAGCAGCCCAAGGCAAGAGACCCAGTACTTC
CDR3: CASSPRQETQYF